These 2 T cell receptor beta chains were all obtained from the same sample, sequenced in a study of metastatic and nonmetastatic thyroid tumors. Nobody among the patients had been given any treatment before thyroid surgery. TCRdb ran MiXCR on the PCR reads. Here the sample spans around 13,000 clones, under 30% being singletons. The sample consisted of blood. Every receptor here comes from a female donor with papillary thyroid cancer or a benign thyroid nodule (not recorded which). Some clones in this sample may be carry-over from other donors' samples.

The chain uses TRBV2 and TRBJ2-3, with TRBD1 matching 7 bases. Trimming cost V 7 bases and J 4 bases; bases outside gene matches: 11. Germline lookup yields CDR1 SNHLY and CDR2 FYNNEI. The length of the CDR3 is 15 residues. The CDR3 region has the DNA TGTGCCAGCACCGTGAGACAGGGTCTGGCAGATACGCAGTATTTT. Amino acid sequence: CASTVRQGLADTQYF.

By share of the sample, this clone is medium-sized (0.01 to 0.1%). The CDR3 loop is CATRPEGLHGELFF. The CDR3 DNA sequence: TGTGCCACCAGGCCTGAGGGGCTTCACGGGGAGCTGTTTTTT. This chain links TRBV24-1 with TRBJ2-2; D might be TRBD1 or TRBD2, each matching 5 bases. CDR1 is KGHDR, CDR2 SFDVKD, per germline. The CDR3 extends over 14 amino acids. V lost 7 bases, J lost 7 bases, and 15 bases lay in between.